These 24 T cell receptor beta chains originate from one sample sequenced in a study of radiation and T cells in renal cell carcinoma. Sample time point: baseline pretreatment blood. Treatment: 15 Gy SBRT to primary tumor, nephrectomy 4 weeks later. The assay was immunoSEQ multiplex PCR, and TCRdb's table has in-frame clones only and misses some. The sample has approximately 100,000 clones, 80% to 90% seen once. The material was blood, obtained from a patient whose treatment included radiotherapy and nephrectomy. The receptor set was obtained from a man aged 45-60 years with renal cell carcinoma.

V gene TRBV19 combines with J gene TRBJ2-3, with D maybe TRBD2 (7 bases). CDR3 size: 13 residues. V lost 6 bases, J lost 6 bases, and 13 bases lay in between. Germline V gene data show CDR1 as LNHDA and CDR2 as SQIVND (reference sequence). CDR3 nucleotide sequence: TGTGCCAGTAGCCCTCGGGGGGCTGATACGCAGTATTTT. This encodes CASSPRGADTQYF.

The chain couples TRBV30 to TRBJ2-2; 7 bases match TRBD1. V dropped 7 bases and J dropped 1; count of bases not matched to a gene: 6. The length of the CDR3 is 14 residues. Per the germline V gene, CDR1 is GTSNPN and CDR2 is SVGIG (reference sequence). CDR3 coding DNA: TGTGCCTCCGGGACAGACTTGAACACCGGGGAGCTGTTTTTT. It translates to CASGTDLNTGELFF.

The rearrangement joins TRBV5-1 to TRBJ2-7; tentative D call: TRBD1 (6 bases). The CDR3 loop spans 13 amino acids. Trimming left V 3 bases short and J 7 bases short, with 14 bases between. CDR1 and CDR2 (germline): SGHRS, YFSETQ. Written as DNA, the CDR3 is TGCGCCAGCAGCTCGCAGGGGATGGGGGAGCAGTACTTC. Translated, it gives CASSSQGMGEQYF.

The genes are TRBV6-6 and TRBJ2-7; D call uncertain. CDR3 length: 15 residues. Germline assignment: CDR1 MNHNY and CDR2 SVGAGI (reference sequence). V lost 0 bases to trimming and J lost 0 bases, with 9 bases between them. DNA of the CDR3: TGTGCCAGCAGTTACTCGGGCCAAAGCTCCTACGAGCAGTACTTC. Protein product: CASSYSGQSSYEQYF.

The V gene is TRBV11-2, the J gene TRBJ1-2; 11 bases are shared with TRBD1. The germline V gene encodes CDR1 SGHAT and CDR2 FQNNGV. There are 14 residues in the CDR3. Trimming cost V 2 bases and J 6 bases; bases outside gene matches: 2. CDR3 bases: TGTGCCAGCAGCTTATTGGGACAGGGGGATGGCTACACCTTC. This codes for CASSLLGQGDGYTF.

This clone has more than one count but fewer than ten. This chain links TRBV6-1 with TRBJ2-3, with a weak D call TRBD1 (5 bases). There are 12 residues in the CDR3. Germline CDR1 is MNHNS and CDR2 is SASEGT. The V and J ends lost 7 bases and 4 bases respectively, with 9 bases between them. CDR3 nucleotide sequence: TGTGCCAGCATTTTACAGGCAGATACGCAGTATTTT. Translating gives CASILQADTQYF.

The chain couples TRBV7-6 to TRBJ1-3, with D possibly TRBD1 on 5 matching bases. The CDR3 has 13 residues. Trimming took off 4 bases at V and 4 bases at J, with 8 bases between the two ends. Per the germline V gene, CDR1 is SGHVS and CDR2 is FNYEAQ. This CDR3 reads CASSSGFGNTIYF. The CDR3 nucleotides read TGTGCCAGCAGCTCAGGGTTCGGAAACACCATATATTTT.

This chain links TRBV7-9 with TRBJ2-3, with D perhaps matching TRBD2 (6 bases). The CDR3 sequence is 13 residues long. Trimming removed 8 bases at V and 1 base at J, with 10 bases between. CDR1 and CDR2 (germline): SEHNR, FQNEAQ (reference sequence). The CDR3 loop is CASFASGTDTQYF. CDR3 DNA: TGTGCCAGCTTTGCTAGCGGCACAGATACGCAGTATTTT.

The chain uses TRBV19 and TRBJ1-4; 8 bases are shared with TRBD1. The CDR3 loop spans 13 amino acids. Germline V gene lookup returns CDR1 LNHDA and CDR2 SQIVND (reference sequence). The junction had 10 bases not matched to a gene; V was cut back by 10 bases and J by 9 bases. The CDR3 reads CATTAQGAQKLFF. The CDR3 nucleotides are TGTGCCACCACGGCGCAGGGGGCACAAAAACTGTTTTTT.

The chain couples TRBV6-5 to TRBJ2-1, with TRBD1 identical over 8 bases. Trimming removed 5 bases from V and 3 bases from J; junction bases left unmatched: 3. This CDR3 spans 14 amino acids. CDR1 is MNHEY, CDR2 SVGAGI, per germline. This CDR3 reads CASSDRGYYNEQFF. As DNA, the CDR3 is TGTGCCAGCAGTGACAGGGGATACTACAATGAGCAGTTCTTC.

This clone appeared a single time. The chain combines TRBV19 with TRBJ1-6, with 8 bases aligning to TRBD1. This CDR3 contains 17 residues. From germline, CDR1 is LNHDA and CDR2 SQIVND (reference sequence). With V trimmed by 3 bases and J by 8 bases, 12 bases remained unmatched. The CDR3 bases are TGTGCCAGTAGTATTTTCCCCGGGCAGGGGGCTGATTCACCCCTCCACTTT. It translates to CASSIFPGQGADSPLHF.

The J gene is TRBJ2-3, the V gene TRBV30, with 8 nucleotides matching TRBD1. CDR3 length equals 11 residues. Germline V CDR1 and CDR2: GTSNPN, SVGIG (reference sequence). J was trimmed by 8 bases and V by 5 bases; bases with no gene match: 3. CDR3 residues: CAWDTGGTQYF. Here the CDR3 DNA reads TGTGCCTGGGATACAGGGGGTACGCAGTATTTT.

The CDR3 bases are TGTGCCATCCTCCGGGACCCAGCGGACACTGAAGCTTTCTTT. This sequence encodes CAILRDPADTEAFF. This rearrangement joins TRBV10-3 to TRBJ1-1; D might be TRBD1 (5 bases). V was pared by 8 bases and J by 3 bases, with 16 bases between. Per germline, CDR1 ENHRY and CDR2 SYGVKD. The CDR3 extends over 14 amino acids.

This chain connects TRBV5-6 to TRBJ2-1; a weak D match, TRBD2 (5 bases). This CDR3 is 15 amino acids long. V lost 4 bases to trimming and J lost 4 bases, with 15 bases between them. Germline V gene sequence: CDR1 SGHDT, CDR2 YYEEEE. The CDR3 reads CASSPGLFWYNEQFF. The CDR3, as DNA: TGTGCCAGCAGCCCAGGACTGTTCTGGTACAATGAGCAGTTCTTC.

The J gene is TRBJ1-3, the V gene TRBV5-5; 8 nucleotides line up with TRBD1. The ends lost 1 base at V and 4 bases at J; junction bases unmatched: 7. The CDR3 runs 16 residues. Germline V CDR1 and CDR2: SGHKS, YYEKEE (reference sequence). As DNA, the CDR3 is TGTGCCAGCAGCTTGACCGGACAGGGCATAGGAAACACCATATATTTT. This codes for CASSLTGQGIGNTIYF.

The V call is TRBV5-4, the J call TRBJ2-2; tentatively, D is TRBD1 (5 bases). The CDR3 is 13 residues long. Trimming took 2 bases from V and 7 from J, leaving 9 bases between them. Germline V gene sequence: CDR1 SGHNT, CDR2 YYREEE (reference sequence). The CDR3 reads CASSFTGYGELFF. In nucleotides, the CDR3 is TGTGCCAGCAGCTTTACAGGCTACGGGGAGCTGTTTTTT. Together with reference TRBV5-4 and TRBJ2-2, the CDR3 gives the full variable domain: ETGVTQSPTHLIKTRGQQVTLRCSSQSGHNTVSWYQQALGQGPQFIFQYYREEENGRGNFPPRFSGLQFPNYSSELNVNALELDDSALYLCASSFTGYGELFFGEGSRLTVL.

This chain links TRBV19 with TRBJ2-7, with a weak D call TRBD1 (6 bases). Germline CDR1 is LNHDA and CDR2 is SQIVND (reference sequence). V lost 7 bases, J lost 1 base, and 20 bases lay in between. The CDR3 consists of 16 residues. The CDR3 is CASTDSGTPPSYEQYF. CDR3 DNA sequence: TGTGCCAGTACGGACTCCGGGACACCCCCTTCCTACGAGCAGTACTTC.

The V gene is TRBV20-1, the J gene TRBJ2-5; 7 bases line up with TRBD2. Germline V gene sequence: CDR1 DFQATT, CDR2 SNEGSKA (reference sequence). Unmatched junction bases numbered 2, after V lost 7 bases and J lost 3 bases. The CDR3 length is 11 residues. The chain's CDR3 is CSGLAEETQYF. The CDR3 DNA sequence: TGCAGTGGGCTAGCGGAAGAGACCCAGTACTTC.

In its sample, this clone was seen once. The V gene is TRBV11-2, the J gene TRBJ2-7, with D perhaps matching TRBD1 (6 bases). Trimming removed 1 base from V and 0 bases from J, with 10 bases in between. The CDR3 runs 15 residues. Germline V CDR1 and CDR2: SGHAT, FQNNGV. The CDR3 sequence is CASSLGQAISYEQYF. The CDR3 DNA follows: TGTGCCAGCAGCTTAGGACAGGCCATCTCCTACGAGCAGTACTTC. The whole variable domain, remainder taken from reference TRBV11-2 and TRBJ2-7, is EAGVAQSPRYKIIEKRQSVAFWCNPISGHATLYWYQQILGQGPKLLIQFQNNGVVDDSQLPKDRFSAERLKGVDSTLKIQPAKLEDSAVYLCASSLGQAISYEQYFGPGTRLTVT.

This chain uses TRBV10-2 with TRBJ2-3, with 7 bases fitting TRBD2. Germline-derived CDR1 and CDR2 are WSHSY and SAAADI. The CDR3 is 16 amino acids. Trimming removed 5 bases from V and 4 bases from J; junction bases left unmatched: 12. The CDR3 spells CASSTSRGSRPDTQYF. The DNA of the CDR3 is TGCGCCAGCAGTACCTCACGCGGGAGTCGCCCAGATACGCAGTATTTT.

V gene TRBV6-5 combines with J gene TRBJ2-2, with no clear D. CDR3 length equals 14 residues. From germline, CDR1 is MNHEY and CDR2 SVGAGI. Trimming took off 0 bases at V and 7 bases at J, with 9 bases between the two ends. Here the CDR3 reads CASSYSAGSGELFF. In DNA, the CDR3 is TGTGCCAGCAGTTACTCGGCAGGTAGCGGGGAGCTGTTTTTT.

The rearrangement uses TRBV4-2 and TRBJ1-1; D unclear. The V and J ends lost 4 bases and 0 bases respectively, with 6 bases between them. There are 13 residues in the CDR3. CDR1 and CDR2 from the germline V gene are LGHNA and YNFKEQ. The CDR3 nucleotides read TGTGCCAGCAGCCCGGACCTGAACACTGAAGCTTTCTTT. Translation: CASSPDLNTEAFF.

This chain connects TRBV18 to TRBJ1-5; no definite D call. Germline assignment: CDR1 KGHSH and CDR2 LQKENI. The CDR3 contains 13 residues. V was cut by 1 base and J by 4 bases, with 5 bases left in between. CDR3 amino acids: CASSPLRNQPQHF. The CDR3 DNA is TGTGCCAGCTCACCACTCAGGAATCAGCCCCAGCATTTT.

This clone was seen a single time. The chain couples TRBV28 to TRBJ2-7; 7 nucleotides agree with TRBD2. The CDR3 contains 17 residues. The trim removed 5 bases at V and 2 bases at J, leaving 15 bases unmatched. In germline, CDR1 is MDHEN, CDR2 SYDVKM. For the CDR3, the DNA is TGTGCCAGCAGTCTCACCGTTCCAGGTGGGAGGGCCTACGAGCAGTACTTC. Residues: CASSLTVPGGRAYEQYF.